The subject of this entry is one T cell receptor (beta chain). The sample belongs to a study of control samples from healthy donors and cancer patients. Sequencing was performed with immunoSEQ multiplex PCR; in TCRdb, only in-frame clones are kept and a portion is missing. The sample holds approximately 170,000 clones, about 93% seen once. The CDR3 length is 12 residues. Germline assignment: CDR1 MNHNY and CDR2 SVGAGI (reference sequence). Trimming removed 0 bases at V and 8 bases at J, with 4 bases between. The material sequenced was blood. The receptor's source is a woman in her twenties or thirties in good health. This rearrangement joins TRBV6-6 to TRBJ1-4; D uncertain. CDR3 sequence: CASSYSSEKLFF. CDR3 sequence (DNA): TGTGCCAGCAGTTACTCGAGCGAAAAACTGTTTTTT.